This passage covers 20 T cell receptor beta chains from one sample sequenced in a study of blood T cell repertoires in COVID-19. This table comes from immunoSEQ multiplex PCR, and its TCRdb copy is limited to in-frame clones, with some not included. The table records some 120,000 clones, about four fifths of them present only once. Material for sequencing was peripheral blood. The receptors were sampled from a man in his sixties with acute or convalescent COVID-19.

The CDR3 here is CASSLPTGTGGRGTEAFF. CDR3 coding DNA: TGTGCCAGCAGCTTACCCACCGGGACAGGGGGAAGAGGGACTGAAGCTTTCTTT. The chain joins TRBV7-9 to TRBJ1-1, with 11 bases aligning to TRBD1. Per the germline V gene, CDR1 is SEHNR and CDR2 is FQNEAQ (reference sequence). V lost 2 bases to trimming and J lost 5 bases; unmatched junction nucleotides: 13. The CDR3 runs to 18 residues.

This clone showed up just once. The chain recombines TRBV30 with TRBJ2-3, with 9 positions matching TRBD2. Germline CDR1 GTSNPN, CDR2 SVGIG (reference sequence). This CDR3 has 14 residues. J gave up 1 base and V 2 bases, and 1 base lay outside the gene matches. The CDR3 nucleotides read TGTGCCTGGAGTCCTAGCGGGGGCACAGATACGCAGTATTTT. It specifies CAWSPSGGTDTQYF.

The V and J genes are TRBV24-1 and TRBJ2-7; D gene unclear. Germline V gene sequence: CDR1 KGHDR, CDR2 SFDVKD. The CDR3 is 11 amino acids. V was trimmed by 5 bases and J by 5 bases, leaving 6 bases between them. The CDR3 DNA follows: TGTGCCACCAGTGTTGGCCACGAGCAGTACTTC. Protein product: CATSVGHEQYF.

The rearrangement joins TRBV19 to TRBJ2-7, with D tentatively TRBD1 (5 bases). Trimming took off 4 bases at V and 1 base at J, with 17 bases between the two ends. The germline V gene has CDR1 LNHDA and CDR2 SQIVND (reference sequence). This CDR3 region has 16 residues. The CDR3, as DNA: TGTGCCAGTAGTAGCCGTGCAGGGCAATTTTCCTACGAGCAGTACTTC. Translation gives CASSSRAGQFSYEQYF. The full variable domain, in which reference TRBV19 and TRBJ2-7 provide the parts outside the CDR3, is DGGITQSPKYLFRKEGQNVTLSCEQNLNHDAMYWYRQDPGQGLRLIYYSQIVNDFQKGDIAEGYSVSREKKESFPLTVTSAQKNPTAFYLCASSSRAGQFSYEQYFGPGTRLTVT.

V gene TRBV4-1 combines with J gene TRBJ1-5, with a possible D match to TRBD1 (6 bases). Germline V gives CDR1 MGHRA, CDR2 YSYEKL. V dropped 1 base and J dropped 0 bases, with 19 bases sitting between them. The length of the CDR3 is 19 residues. CDR3 DNA: TGCGCCAGCAGCCAAGGAAGAGCCGGGACACCCTATAGCAATCAGCCCCAGCATTTT. This gives the protein CASSQGRAGTPYSNQPQHF.

This clone was seen just once. The chain uses TRBV5-4 and TRBJ1-2, with D tentatively TRBD1 (5 bases). V lost 0 bases and J lost 6, with 15 bases in between. In germline, CDR1 is SGHNT, CDR2 YYREEE (reference sequence). This CDR3 has 15 residues. CDR3: CASSLADTGIDGYTF. The CDR3 coding sequence is TGTGCCAGCAGCTTGGCCGACACAGGAATAGATGGCTACACCTTC.

The J gene is TRBJ1-6, the V gene TRBV18, with unresolved D. The CDR3 runs 13 residues. Trimming took 0 bases from V and 7 from J, leaving 4 bases between them. In germline, CDR1 is KGHSH, CDR2 LQKENI. CDR3 sequence (DNA): TGTGCCAGCTCACCACCCGCGAATTCACCCCTCCACTTT. Residues: CASSPPANSPLHF. Full variable domain (missing parts from reference TRBV18 and TRBJ1-6): NAGVMQNPRHLVRRRGQEARLRCSPMKGHSHVYWYRQLPEEGLKFMVYLQKENIIDESGMPKERFSAEFPKEGPSILRIQQVVRGDSAAYFCASSPPANSPLHFGNGTRLTVT.

V usage is TRBV5-4 and J usage is TRBJ2-1, with TRBD2 as a possible D gene (6 bases). Germline lookup yields CDR1 SGHNT and CDR2 YYREEE (reference sequence). Trimming took off 4 bases at V and 4 bases at J, with 18 bases between the two ends. The CDR3 has 16 amino acids. The DNA of the CDR3 is TGTGCCAGCAGCCGGGGAGGTCTCTCTACATACAATGAGCAGTTCTTC. It yields the protein CASSRGGLSTYNEQFF.

The CDR3 loop is CASNKRAGGTYNEQFF. The CDR3 region has the DNA TGTGCCAGCAACAAGCGAGCGGGAGGTACCTACAATGAGCAGTTCTTC. The chain joins TRBV7-3 to TRBJ2-1; TRBD2 matches at 9 bases. Trimming took 7 bases from V and 2 from J; bases not matched to a gene: 9. This CDR3 is 16 amino acids long. The germline CDR1 and CDR2 sequences are SGHTA and FQGTGA.

V usage is TRBV9 and J usage is TRBJ1-2, with 10 bases fitting TRBD1. Trimming at V came to 4 bases and at J to 7 bases, leaving 1 base not matched to a gene. CDR1 and CDR2 from the germline V gene are SGDLS and YYNGEE. This CDR3 is built from 12 residues. The CDR3 bases are TGTGCCAGCAGCCGGGACAGGGGTGGCTACACCTTC. Protein: CASSRDRGGYTF.

The chain has TRBV7-6 and TRBJ1-1; D uncertain. The V end was cut by 5 bases, the J end by 2 bases, with 9 bases between. Per germline, CDR1 SGHVS and CDR2 FNYEAQ. The CDR3 loop spans 13 amino acids. For the CDR3, the DNA is TGTGCCAGCAGCGCAGACACCAACACTGAAGCTTTCTTT. This encodes CASSADTNTEAFF.

V gene TRBV7-3 combines with J gene TRBJ2-1, with 12 bases matching TRBD2. Germline lookup yields CDR1 SGHTA and CDR2 FQGTGA. The CDR3 consists of 16 residues. V gave up 4 bases and J gave up 7 bases; unmatched junction bases: 8. The CDR3 loop reads CASSYLAGGAGNEQFF. The DNA for the CDR3 is TGTGCCAGCAGCTACCTAGCGGGAGGGGCGGGAAATGAGCAGTTCTTC. The full variable domain, in which reference TRBV7-3 and TRBJ2-1 provide the parts outside the CDR3, is GAGVSQTPSNKVTEKGKYVELRCDPISGHTALYWYRQSLGQGPEFLIYFQGTGAADDSGLPNDRFFAVRPEGSVSTLKIQRTERGDSAVYLCASSYLAGGAGNEQFFGPGTRLTVL.

Comment on this clone: At the DNA level, this CDR3 is encoded by other sequences in the same sample as well. The chain employs TRBV2 and TRBJ1-1; 7 bases fit TRBD1. This CDR3 is built from 13 residues. CDR1 and CDR2 from the germline V gene are SNHLY and FYNNEI. The V gene end was trimmed by 4 bases and the J gene end by 1 base; junction bases not matched to a gene: 0. The DNA of the CDR3 is TGTGCCAGCAGTGGGGACAGGAACACTGAAGCTTTCTTT. Translated: CASSGDRNTEAFF.

The rearrangement uses TRBV7-9 and TRBJ1-1, with 9 positions matching TRBD1. The CDR3 totals 16 residues. V shed 3 bases and J 11 bases; nucleotides not matched to a gene: 16. Germline V gives CDR1 SEHNR, CDR2 FQNEAQ (reference sequence). The CDR3 spells CASSLGQGNVGARAFF. Here the CDR3 DNA reads TGTGCCAGCAGCTTGGGACAGGGCAACGTGGGGGCGCGGGCTTTCTTT.

The chain combines TRBV6-5 with TRBJ1-2; D gene unclear. Germline-derived CDR1 and CDR2 are MNHEY and SVGAGI. Trimming stripped 0 bases from V and 2 bases from J, with 13 bases between. This CDR3 is 16 amino acids long. The CDR3 here is CASSYSFITENYGYTF. The CDR3 DNA follows: TGTGCCAGCAGTTACTCGTTTATAACAGAAAACTATGGCTACACCTTC.

This chain connects TRBV11-2 to TRBJ1-2; 8 bases are shared with TRBD1. There are 18 residues in the CDR3. The junction had 19 bases not matched to a gene; V was cut back by 2 bases and J by 8 bases. Germline V lookup: CDR1 SGHAT, CDR2 FQNNGV. This chain's CDR3 is CASSLINLAGGAIGGYTF. The CDR3 bases are TGTGCCAGCAGCTTAATAAATCTCGCAGGGGGCGCGATTGGCGGCTACACCTTC.

The J gene is TRBJ1-6, the V gene TRBV7-3; D possibly corresponds to TRBD1 (5 bases). Looked up from germline, CDR1 is SGHTA and CDR2 is FQGTGA. The CDR3 sequence is 14 residues long. V was cut by 2 bases and J by 5 bases, with 7 bases left in between. In DNA form, the CDR3 reads TGTGCCAGCAGCTTATCGGGGGATAATTCACCCCTCCACTTT. This encodes CASSLSGDNSPLHF.

The J gene is TRBJ1-5, the V gene TRBV15, with D unclear. Trimming left V 1 base short and J 11 bases short, with 9 bases between. CDR3 length: 12 residues. Germline V gene data show CDR1 as LNHNV and CDR2 as YYDKDF (reference sequence). CDR3: CATSRGRGAQHF. CDR3 DNA: TGTGCCACCAGCAGAGGAAGAGGTGCCCAGCATTTT.

This rearrangement joins TRBV5-1 to TRBJ2-3, with 14 nucleotides matching TRBD2. The CDR3 contains 15 residues. After removal of 5 bases from V and 7 bases from J, the junction contained 6 bases not matched to a gene. Germline V CDR1 and CDR2: SGHRS, YFSETQ. The CDR3 loop reads CASSRLAGGPNTQYF. In DNA form, the CDR3 reads TGCGCCAGCAGTAGACTAGCGGGAGGGCCAAATACGCAGTATTTT. The complete variable domain, with remaining parts taken from reference TRBV5-1 and TRBJ2-3, reads KAGVTQTPRYLIKTRGQQVTLSCSPISGHRSVSWYQQTPGQGLQFLFEYFSETQRNKGNFPGRFSGRQFSNSRSEMNVSTLELGDSALYLCASSRLAGGPNTQYFGPGTRLTVL.

The chain couples TRBV7-3 to TRBJ2-3; D may be TRBD1 (5 bases). The CDR3 consists of 14 residues. V gave up 2 bases and J gave up 8 bases, with 14 bases separating them. Germline V lookup: CDR1 SGHTA, CDR2 FQGTGA. The CDR3 DNA follows: TGTGCCAGCAGCTTAGGACCAAAAGGGGTTACGCAGTATTTT. Translating it yields CASSLGPKGVTQYF.